Reported below is one T cell receptor (beta chain). Its antigen is currently not known. A much more abundant neighbour one base away suggests this may be a read error. The data stem from a study of tumor and adjacent non-tumor tissue in lung cancer (dated by TCRdb to 2017 to 2018). In the study overall: Patients with adenocarcinoma (approximately 11), squamous cell carcinoma (2) and small cell lung cancer (1) were included in the cohort. The approximately 15 enrolled patients, of whom 10 were men and 5 were women, were aged about 30 to 85 years and were diagnosed with TNM stage I to III disease. Sequencing generated a total of 125,075,908 productive TCRbeta reads, averaging roughly 3.9 million reads per sample. The study compared bulk TCRbeta repertoires between lung tumor tissue and matched distant non-tumor lung tissue from over 13 lung cancer patients. TCRbeta CDR3 sequencing was performed on about 30 paired specimens, with one tumor sample and one normal lung sample collected per patient. What the study reported, not specific to this receptor: Because peripheral blood was not sequenced, the blood TCRbeta repertoires of the lung cancer patients in the study went unexamined. Younger patients had significantly higher TCR diversity, and higher tumor TCR diversity was associated with shorter overall and disease-free survival. The cohort had only about 16 patients, and the authors noted that larger samples and more detailed clinical data are needed. The sequencing platform is not named in the methods, and unique molecular identifiers are not mentioned. The top 100 clones made up a significantly larger cumulative share of the repertoire in normal lung than in tumor tissue. Tumor tissue showed significantly greater TCR diversity (inverse Simpson) than normal lung tissue (roughly 390 vs 170, P = 0.0075, Mann-Whitney U test).

The germline V gene (reference sequence) gives CDR1 as LNHDA and CDR2 as SQIVND. Including cysteine and phenylalanine, the CDR3 has 13 amino acids. CDR3 DNA only is kept here, 39 bases in frame from base 1. RNA was isolated from bulk, unsorted tissue, and RNA quality was assessed with a NanoDrop ND-1000 and an Agilent 2100. The normal lung samples consisted of distant non-tumor tissue collected more than 3 cm from the tumor edge. All donors had newly diagnosed lung cancer, had not received prior chemotherapy, and were admitted for thoracic surgery in China between August and November 2014. Patients who had received previous radiotherapy or chemotherapy, or who had another concurrent cancer, were excluded from the study. Pieces of surgical tissue measuring about 1-2 cm3 were kept in RNAlater solution and held at -80 degrees C until needed. The library was built by means of multiplex PCR. Instrument on record: Illumina HiSeq 2500. TCRbeta libraries were built by three rounds of nested PCR using primers (Table S4), following protocols modified from ARM-PCR. Before sequencing, PCR products of 200-500 bp were cut from the gel and purified using the QIAquick gel extraction kit. The paper's processing steps were these. Trimmomatic was used to clean the reads, FLASH was used to merge the reads into complete CDR3 sequences, and MiTCR was used to assign the reads to V(D)J germline segments. Clonal diversity was computed as the inverse Simpson's index with VDJtools. In-frame sequences lacking a premature stop codon were counted as productive reads. In TCRdb, the public reads were trimmed at Q25 with fastp and aligned with MiXCR, with productive beta chains retained. Here each entry gathers all rows of one CDR3 protein and keeps the most common genes and DNA. Here the V and J calls rest on TCRdb's processing, not on the authors' analysis. The sample table records 45,000 to 65,000 distinct CDR3 sequences; about 80% of these occur just once. Of the sample, 20% to 30% falls within the top ten clones.

This clonotype was obtained from a woman aged 60-70 years with non-small cell lung cancer. The sample comprised distant non-tumor lung tissue. The rearranged segments are TRBV19 and TRBJ2-3, and perhaps TRBD1 as D gene, on 6 matching bases. CDR3 region: CASSRTESDTQFF. The nucleotide sequence is TGTGCCAGTAGTCGGACAGAGTCAGATACGCAGTTTTTT. Reference TRBV19 and TRBJ2-3 genes cover what lies past the CDR3, so the full variable domain is DGGITQSPKYLFRKEGQNVTLSCEQNLNHDAMYWYRQDPGQGLRLIYYSQIVNDFQKGDIAEGYSVSREKKESFPLTVTSAQKNPTAFYLCASSRTESDTQFFGPGTRLTVL.